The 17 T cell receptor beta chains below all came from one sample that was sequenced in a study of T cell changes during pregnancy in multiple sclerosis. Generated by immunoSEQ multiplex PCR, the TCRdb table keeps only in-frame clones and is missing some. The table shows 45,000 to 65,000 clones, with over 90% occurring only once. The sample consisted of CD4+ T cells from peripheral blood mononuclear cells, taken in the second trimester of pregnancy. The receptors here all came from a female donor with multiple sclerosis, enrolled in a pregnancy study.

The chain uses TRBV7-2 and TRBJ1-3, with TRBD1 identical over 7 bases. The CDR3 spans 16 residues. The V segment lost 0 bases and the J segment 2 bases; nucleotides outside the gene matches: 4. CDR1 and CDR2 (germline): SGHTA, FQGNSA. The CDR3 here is CASSLATGSPGNTIYF. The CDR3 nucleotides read TGTGCCAGCAGCTTAGCGACAGGGAGTCCTGGAAACACCATATATTTT.

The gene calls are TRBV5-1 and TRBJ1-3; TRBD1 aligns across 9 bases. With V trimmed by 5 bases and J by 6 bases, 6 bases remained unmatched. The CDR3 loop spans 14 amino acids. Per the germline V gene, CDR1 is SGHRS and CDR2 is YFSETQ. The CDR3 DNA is TGCGCCAGCAGTCCCGGACAGGGGACAAACACCATATATTTT. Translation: CASSPGQGTNTIYF.

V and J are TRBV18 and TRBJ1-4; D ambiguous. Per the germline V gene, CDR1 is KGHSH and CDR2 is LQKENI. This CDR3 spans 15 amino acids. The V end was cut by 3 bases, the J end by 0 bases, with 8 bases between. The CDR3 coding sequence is TGTGCCAGCTCACCCCGAACTGCAACTAATGAAAAACTGTTTTTT. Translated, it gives CASSPRTATNEKLFF. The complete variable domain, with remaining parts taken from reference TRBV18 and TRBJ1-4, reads NAGVMQNPRHLVRRRGQEARLRCSPMKGHSHVYWYRQLPEEGLKFMVYLQKENIIDESGMPKERFSAEFPKEGPSILRIQQVVRGDSAAYFCASSPRTATNEKLFFGSGTQLSVL.

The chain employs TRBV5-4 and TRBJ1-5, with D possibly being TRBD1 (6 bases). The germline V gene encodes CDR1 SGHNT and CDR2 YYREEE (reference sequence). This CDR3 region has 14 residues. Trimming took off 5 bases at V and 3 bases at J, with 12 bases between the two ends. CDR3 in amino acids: CASSQAGVNQPQHF. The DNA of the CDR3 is TGTGCCAGCAGTCAGGCAGGGGTCAATCAGCCCCAGCATTTT.

CDR3 in DNA: TGTGCCAGCAGCAGCGGTATAAAACTGTTTTTT. Translating it yields CASSSGIKLFF. V gene TRBV5-5 combines with J gene TRBJ1-4, with D unclear. The germline V and J ends were trimmed by 4 bases and 10 bases, with 8 bases remaining between them. CDR3 length: 11 amino acids. Germline CDR1 reads SGHKS; CDR2 reads YYEKEE (reference sequence).

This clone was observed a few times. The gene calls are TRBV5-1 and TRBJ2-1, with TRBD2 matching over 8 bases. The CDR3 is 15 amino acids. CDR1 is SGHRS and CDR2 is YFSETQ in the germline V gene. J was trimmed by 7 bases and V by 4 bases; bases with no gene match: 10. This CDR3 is CASSLAGGPGNEQFF. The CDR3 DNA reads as TGCGCCAGCAGCCTTGCGGGGGGTCCGGGGAATGAGCAGTTCTTC.

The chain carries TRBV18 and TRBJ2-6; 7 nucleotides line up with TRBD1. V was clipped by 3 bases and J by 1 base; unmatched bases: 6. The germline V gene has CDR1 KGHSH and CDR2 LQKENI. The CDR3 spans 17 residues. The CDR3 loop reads CASSPGQLSSGANVLTF. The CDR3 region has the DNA TGTGCCAGCTCACCGGGACAGCTAAGTTCTGGGGCCAACGTCCTGACTTTC.

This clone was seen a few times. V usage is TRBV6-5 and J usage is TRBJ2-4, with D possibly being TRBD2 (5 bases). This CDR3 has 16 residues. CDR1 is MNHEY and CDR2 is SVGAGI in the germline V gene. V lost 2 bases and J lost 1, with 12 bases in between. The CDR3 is CASSYEGAGAKNIQYF. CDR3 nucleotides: TGTGCCAGCAGTTACGAGGGAGCCGGGGCCAAAAACATTCAGTACTTC.

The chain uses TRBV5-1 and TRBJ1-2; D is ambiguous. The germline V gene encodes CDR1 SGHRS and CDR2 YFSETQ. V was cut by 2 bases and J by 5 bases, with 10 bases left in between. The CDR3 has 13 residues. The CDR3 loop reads CASSFDRLYGYTF. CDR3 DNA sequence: TGCGCCAGCAGCTTTGACCGACTATATGGCTACACCTTC.

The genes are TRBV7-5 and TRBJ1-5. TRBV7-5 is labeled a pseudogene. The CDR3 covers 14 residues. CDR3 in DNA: TGTGCCACCCGACGGGGGTCGGTCTGTCAGCCCCAGCATTTT. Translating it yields CATRRGSVCQPQHF.

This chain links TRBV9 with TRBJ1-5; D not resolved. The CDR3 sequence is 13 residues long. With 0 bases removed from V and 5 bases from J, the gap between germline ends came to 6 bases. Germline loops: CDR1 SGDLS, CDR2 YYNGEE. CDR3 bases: TGTGCCAGCAGCGTAGACTCGGATCAGCCCCAGCATTTT. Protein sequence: CASSVDSDQPQHF.

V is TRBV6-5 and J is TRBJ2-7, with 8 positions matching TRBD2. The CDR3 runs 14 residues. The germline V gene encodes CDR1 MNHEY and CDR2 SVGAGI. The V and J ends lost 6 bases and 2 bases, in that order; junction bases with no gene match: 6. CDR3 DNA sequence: TGTGCCAGCAGGACGGGGGGGGTTACCTACGAGCAGTACTTC. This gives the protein CASRTGGVTYEQYF.

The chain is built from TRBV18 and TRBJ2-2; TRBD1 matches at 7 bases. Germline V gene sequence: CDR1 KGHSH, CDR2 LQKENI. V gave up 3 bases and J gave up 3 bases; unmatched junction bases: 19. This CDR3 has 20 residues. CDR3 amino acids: CASSPNLLAPGQRYTGELFF. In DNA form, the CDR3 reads TGTGCCAGCTCACCGAATCTCCTGGCCCCGGGACAGCGCTACACCGGGGAGCTGTTTTTT.

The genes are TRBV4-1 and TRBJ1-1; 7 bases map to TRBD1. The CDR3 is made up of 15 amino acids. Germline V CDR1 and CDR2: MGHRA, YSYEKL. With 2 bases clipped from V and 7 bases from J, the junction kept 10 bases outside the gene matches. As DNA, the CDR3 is TGCGCCAGCAGCCAACCTGTAACCGGGACAGATGAAGCTTTCTTT. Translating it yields CASSQPVTGTDEAFF.

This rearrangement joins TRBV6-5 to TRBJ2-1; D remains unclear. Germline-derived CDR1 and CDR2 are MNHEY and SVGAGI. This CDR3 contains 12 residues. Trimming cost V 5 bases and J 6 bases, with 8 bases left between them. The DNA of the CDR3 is TGTGCCAGCAGTCTCGGTGGCAATGAGCAGTTCTTC. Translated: CASSLGGNEQFF.

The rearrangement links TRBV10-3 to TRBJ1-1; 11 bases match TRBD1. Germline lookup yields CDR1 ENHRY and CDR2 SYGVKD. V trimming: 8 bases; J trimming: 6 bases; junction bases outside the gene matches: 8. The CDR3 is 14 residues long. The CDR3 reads CAIAGTGGGAEAFF. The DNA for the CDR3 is TGTGCCATCGCCGGGACAGGGGGTGGGGCTGAAGCTTTCTTT.

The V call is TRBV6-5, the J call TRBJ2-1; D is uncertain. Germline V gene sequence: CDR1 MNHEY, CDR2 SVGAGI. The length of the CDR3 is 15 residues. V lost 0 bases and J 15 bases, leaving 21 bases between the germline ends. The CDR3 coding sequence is TGTGCCAGCAGTTACTCGGAGACGTTAACCGCACCCCCGTTCTTC. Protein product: CASSYSETLTAPPFF.